Each of the 10 T cell receptor beta chains below was sequenced from the same sample in a study of blood T cells in healthy people across ages. With a J-beta primer mix and a sample-barcoded 5' primer, a second PCR ran roughly 6 to 11 cycles. TCRdb independently ran MiXCR on the 5' RACE reads; one entry per CDR3 protein. The sample shows around 870,000 distinct CDR3 sequences, under 30% of them seen only once. Sequencing was carried out using blood. The receptors were sampled from a woman older than 75 in good health.

Remarks on this clonotype: This clone may be a read error of a much larger clone one base away. The chain uses TRBV12-3 or TRBV12-4 and TRBJ1-1, with a weak D call TRBD1 (5 bases). The CDR3 loop spans 14 amino acids. V dropped 10 bases and J dropped 1 base, with 16 bases sitting between them. The CDR3 here is CANNRDRSNTEAFF. CDR3 coding DNA: TGTGCCAACAACCGGGACCGGTCGAACACTGAAGCTTTCTTT.

In this sample, this clonotype turned up many times. The chain recombines TRBV24-1 with TRBJ2-3; no clear D. Germline V gene data show CDR1 as KGHDR and CDR2 as SFDVKD. Deletions cut 0 bases from V and 1 base from J, with 13 bases between. The CDR3 has 17 residues. The CDR3 protein is CATSDLKGSRGTDTQYF. The CDR3, as DNA: TGTGCCACCAGTGATTTGAAAGGCTCCCGGGGCACAGATACGCAGTATTTT.

Notes on this clonotype: A much larger clone differs by one base, so this may be a read error. This rearrangement joins TRBV18 to TRBJ2-5; 7 nucleotides match TRBD1. The tail of the sequence fits TRBJ2-7 better, so the J call may be wrong. This CDR3 region has 13 residues. Looked up from germline, CDR1 is KGHSH and CDR2 is LQKENI. The CDR3 DNA reads TGTGCCAACTCTAAACAGGGGCAGCACGAGCAGTACTTC. Protein product: CANSKQGQHEQYF.

V gene TRBV27 combines with J gene TRBJ2-2; 10 bases line up with TRBD1. This CDR3 has 20 residues. The trim removed 2 bases at V and 3 bases at J, leaving 15 bases unmatched. The germline CDR1 and CDR2 sequences are MNHEY and SMNVEV (reference sequence). The CDR3 is CASSLESRTGGKGDTGELFF. DNA for the CDR3: TGTGCCAGCAGTTTAGAGTCGCGGACAGGGGGGAAGGGGGACACCGGGGAGCTGTTTTTT.

This clonotype appeared many times. J is TRBJ2-3 and V is TRBV4-1; TRBD1 matches at 10 bases. Germline lookup yields CDR1 MGHRA and CDR2 YSYEKL. The CDR3 consists of 14 residues. J gave up 5 bases and V 4 bases, and 3 bases lay outside the gene matches. The DNA of the CDR3 is TGCGCCAGCAGCCGAGGACAGGGGGAAGATACGCAGTATTTT. This codes for CASSRGQGEDTQYF.

This clonotype has at least ten counts. The chain has TRBV6-1 and TRBJ2-7; D is perhaps TRBD1 (6 bases). Between the trimmed V and J ends, which lost 3 bases and 3 bases, there was a span of 12 bases. CDR1 is MNHNS, CDR2 SASEGT, per germline. CDR3 length equals 14 residues. CDR3 loop: CASSETRGIYEQYF. The CDR3 coding sequence is TGTGCCAGCAGTGAGACGAGGGGGATCTACGAGCAGTACTTC.

Note on this clonotype: A much bigger clone sits one base away, suggesting this may be a read error. J is TRBJ2-5 and V is TRBV18, with 9 bases that match TRBD1. With V trimmed by 3 bases and J by 7 bases, 9 bases remained unmatched. Germline V gives CDR1 KGHSH, CDR2 LQKENI. The CDR3 totals 15 residues. The CDR3 DNA follows: TGTGCCAGCTCACCGAGGGACAGGGCGCAGGGGACCCAGTACTTC. Translating gives CASSPRDRAQGTQYF. Together with reference TRBV18 and TRBJ2-5, the CDR3 gives the full variable domain: NAGVMQNPRHLVRRRGQEARLRCSPMKGHSHVYWYRQLPEEGLKFMVYLQKENIIDESGMPKERFSAEFPKEGPSILRIQQVVRGDSAAYFCASSPRDRAQGTQYFGPGTRLLVL.

This clonotype came up many times. The chain is built from TRBV10-3 and TRBJ2-3, with no clear D. V dropped 3 bases and J dropped 13 bases, with 14 bases sitting between them. The germline CDR1 and CDR2 sequences are ENHRY and SYGVKD. CDR3 length: 12 amino acids. Here the CDR3 reads CAISDSADWEYF. The CDR3 coding sequence is TGTGCCATCAGTGATTCAGCCGACTGGGAGTATTTT.

This clonotype was seen once. J is TRBJ1-3 and V is TRBV10-3; D call uncertain. V gave up 6 bases and J gave up 9 bases, with 6 bases separating them. CDR3 length: 10 amino acids. Germline CDR1 and CDR2: ENHRY and SYGVKD. The DNA of the CDR3 is TGTGCCATCAGGACGCCCACCATATATTTT. Translation: CAIRTPTIYF.

For this clonotype: A much larger clonotype is one base distant, so this may be a read error. The genes are TRBV6-5 and TRBJ1-1; 8 bases match TRBD1. CDR3 length: 13 amino acids. With 6 bases clipped from V and 10 bases from J, the junction kept 10 bases outside the gene matches. CDR1 MNHEY and CDR2 SVGAGI come from the germline V gene. This CDR3 reads CASRRGQGRSAFF. CDR3 sequence (DNA): TGTGCCAGCAGGCGCGGACAGGGAAGGTCAGCTTTCTTT.